This T cell receptor (beta chain) was obtained from a study of technical replicates of blood from a handful of donors. TCRdb keeps only in-frame clones here, not all; method: immunoSEQ multiplex PCR. The profile shows tens of thousands of clones, approximately 95% of them singletons. The CDR3 length is 16 residues. The ends lost 1 base at V and 4 bases at J; junction bases unmatched: 5. Germline CDR1 is MGHRA and CDR2 is YSYEKL. Sequencing input: T cells isolated from PBMCs. The chain is built from TRBV4-1 and TRBJ2-2; 8 nucleotides align to TRBD2. This TCR was sampled from a human donor in good health. This CDR3 is CASSQGLAIITGELFF. The CDR3 nucleotides read TGCGCCAGCAGCCAAGGACTAGCGATTATCACCGGGGAGCTGTTTTTT.